This record covers a single T cell receptor (beta chain). The data belong to a study of shared T cell receptors in the human thymus. Measured with immunoSEQ multiplex PCR; TCRdb has only the in-frame clones, and not every one. The data contain around 730,000 clones, over 75% of them seen just once; the ten biggest clones take up around 0.0094%. Germline V gene data show CDR1 as MDHEN and CDR2 as SYDVKM. CDR3 length: 16 residues. With V trimmed by 2 bases and J by 5 bases, 11 bases remained unmatched. The sample was also linked to a second study, of human thymus T cells. That paper notes: Infants served as donors; they were healthy and Finnish and were having corrective surgery for congenital heart defects. The thymus tissue came from resections taken during corrective heart surgery. Thymic TCR repertoires of unrelated people reportedly overlapped highly.

The genes are TRBV28 and TRBJ2-7; 8 bases are a match to TRBD1. The sequenced sample consisted of thymocytes. The receptor's source is a girl under three years old with a congenital heart defect. CDR3 sequence: CASSLPRRTGSHEQYF. In DNA form, the CDR3 reads TGTGCCAGCAGTTTACCCCGACGGACAGGGTCACACGAGCAGTACTTC.